This entry describes one TCR beta chain. These data are taken from a study of blood T cell repertoires in COVID-19. Study context: Samples of COVID-19 (acute and convalescent) were obtained from the United States, Italy and Spain.

As originally analysed: Estimated nucleated cell counts came from reference gene primer amplification. The protocol was immunoSEQ multiplex PCR, while the TCRdb copy is restricted to in-frame clones and leaves out a portion. That table is the source of V, J and clone size, and D and trimming were worked out from the DNA. This table holds 300,000 to 400,000 clones, about 90% found once. The V end lost 8 bases, the J end lost 1 base, and 15 bases lay between the germline ends. CDR1 is LNHDA and CDR2 is SQIVND in the germline V gene (reference sequence). CDR3 length equals 15 residues. V gene TRBV19 combines with J gene TRBJ2-1, with D possibly TRBD1 on 5 matching bases. Input material: peripheral blood. The sequence came from a woman aged 60-75 years with COVID-19, enrolled during active disease. The CDR3 is CASGARGQSYNEQFF. In DNA, the CDR3 is TGTGCCAGTGGAGCAAGGGGCCAGTCCTACAATGAGCAGTTCTTC.